One and the same sample provided the 23 T cell receptor beta chains below, sequenced in a study of T cells in Graves' hyperthyroidism and ophthalmopathy. Amplification of TCR beta CDR3 regions was performed using RNA transcripts as template. HTBI primers were employed in a first-round RT-PCR of the TCR CDR3. Each CDR3 protein gets one entry after TCRdb re-called the multiplex PCR reads with MiXCR. The data show hundreds of thousands of distinct CDR3 sequences, about 15% seen once. The sample was blood. The origin of the receptors is a woman aged 45-65 years with Graves' ophthalmopathy.

This clonotype was detected many times. This chain uses TRBV12-3 or TRBV12-4 with TRBJ2-7; D unresolved. CDR3 size: 14 residues. Trimming stripped 3 bases from V and 1 base from J, with 10 bases between. CDR3 nucleotide sequence: TGTGCCAGCAGTTTCGTCCTCGGTTCCTACGAGCAGTACTTC. As protein: CASSFVLGSYEQYF.

This clonotype was detected ten times or more. The gene calls are TRBV20-1 and TRBJ2-1; 9 nucleotides align to TRBD1. Germline CDR1 DFQATT, CDR2 SNEGSKA (reference sequence). With V trimmed by 1 base and J by 0 bases, 4 bases remained unmatched. The CDR3 has 16 amino acids. The CDR3 DNA reads TGCAGTGCTAGAGGGACAGGGGTGGGCTCCTACAATGAGCAGTTCTTC. Amino acid sequence: CSARGTGVGSYNEQFF.

The chain carries TRBV29-1 and TRBJ2-1; no clear D. Germline V gene data show CDR1 as SQVTM and CDR2 as ANQGSEA. The ends were cut back, 6 bases at V and 8 bases at J, with 17 bases in the middle. The CDR3 runs 13 residues. CDR3 region: CSVPSPVSHEQFF. The CDR3 nucleotides read TGCAGCGTGCCGTCGCCAGTTAGCCATGAGCAGTTCTTC.

The DNA of the CDR3 is TGTGCCAGCAGTCCCGGTAGGGGGTACACCGGGGAGCTGTTTTTT. It yields the protein CASSPGRGYTGELFF. The chain recombines TRBV28 with TRBJ2-2, with D maybe TRBD1 (6 bases). This CDR3 has 15 amino acids. Germline CDR1 MDHEN, CDR2 SYDVKM. V lost 5 bases to trimming and J lost 3 bases, with 13 bases between them.

This clonotype appeared many times. V gene TRBV7-3 combines with J gene TRBJ2-5; D not certain. Trimming pared 2 bases from V and 7 bases from J, leaving 11 bases between. The CDR3 extends over 13 amino acids. Germline V gene data show CDR1 as SGHTA and CDR2 as FQGTGA. The CDR3 DNA is TGTGCCAGCAGCTTACGGTCCGGAACGACCCAGTACTTC. Protein: CASSLRSGTTQYF.

This clonotype was counted between two and nine times. This chain joins TRBV6-5 and TRBJ1-6; no clear D. From germline, CDR1 is MNHEY and CDR2 SVGAGI. The CDR3 is 18 residues long. The ends were cut back, 0 bases at V and 0 bases at J, with 12 bases in the middle. CDR3: CASSYSRSSSSYNSPLHF. The CDR3 DNA is TGTGCCAGCAGTTACTCGAGGTCGTCGAGCTCCTATAATTCACCCCTCCACTTT.

This clonotype was seen a single time. V usage is TRBV28 and J usage is TRBJ2-1, with 12 nucleotides matching TRBD2. The germline V gene encodes CDR1 MDHEN and CDR2 SYDVKM. The CDR3 has 19 residues. Trimming removed 1 base from V and 0 bases from J; junction bases left unmatched: 7. CDR3 loop: CASSLSSGLAGSSYNEQFF. CDR3 in DNA: TGTGCCAGCAGTTTATCTTCCGGACTAGCGGGAAGCTCCTACAATGAGCAGTTCTTC.

This clonotype was seen only a few times. The genes are TRBV6-6 and TRBJ1-3; no reliable D call. This CDR3 is 16 amino acids long. Between the trimmed V and J ends, which lost 0 bases and 0 bases, there was a span of 9 bases. The germline V gene encodes CDR1 MNHNY and CDR2 SVGAGI (reference sequence). The CDR3 is CASSYSRPDSGNTIYF. For the CDR3, the DNA is TGTGCCAGCAGTTACTCGAGACCAGACTCTGGAAACACCATATATTTT.

Ten or more counts support this clonotype. This rearrangement joins TRBV20-1 to TRBJ2-3; no clear D. Germline V gives CDR1 DFQATT, CDR2 SNEGSKA (reference sequence). V lost 0 bases and J 0 bases, leaving 7 bases between the germline ends. CDR3 size: 14 residues. The CDR3 DNA reads as TGCAGTGCTAGAGACCTCTCAAGCACAGATACGCAGTATTTT. Residues: CSARDLSSTDTQYF.

Concerning this clonotype: This may be a read error, as it is one base from a much larger clone. The gene calls are TRBV15 and TRBJ2-5; 9 nucleotides align to TRBD2. The CDR3 is 17 amino acids. With V trimmed by 4 bases and J by 6 bases, 15 bases remained unmatched. In germline, CDR1 is LNHNV, CDR2 YYDKDF (reference sequence). CDR3 bases: TGTGCCACCAGCAAAGATCGCCTGGGGACTAGCCCCAAGACCCAGTACTTC. This encodes CATSKDRLGTSPKTQYF.

The rearrangement joins TRBV6-1 to TRBJ2-1; 8 bases are shared with TRBD2. CDR1 MNHNS and CDR2 SASEGT come from the germline V gene. With V trimmed by 7 bases and J by 5 bases, 7 bases remained unmatched. This CDR3 has 14 amino acids. The CDR3 bases are TGTGCCAGCATGACCCCACTAGCGGACAATGAGCAGTTCTTC. Residues: CASMTPLADNEQFF.

This clonotype came up many times. The rearrangement uses TRBV12-3 or TRBV12-4 and TRBJ2-1, with a tentative D call TRBD2 (6 bases). Trimming shortened V by 6 bases and J by 5 bases, and 17 bases separated the two germline ends. The CDR3 is made up of 15 amino acids. Written as DNA, the CDR3 is TGTGCCAGCAGGGCGATGGGGGAGGTGAACAATGAGCAGTTCTTC. Residues: CASRAMGEVNNEQFF.

The table lists this clonotype with a few counts. The chain links TRBV4-1 to TRBJ2-7, with 7 bases matching TRBD2. CDR1 and CDR2 (germline): MGHRA, YSYEKL. The CDR3 covers 16 residues. The V segment lost 0 bases and the J segment 2 bases; nucleotides outside the gene matches: 7. CDR3 protein: CASSQEVGRTTYEQYF. The CDR3 coding sequence is TGCGCCAGCAGCCAAGAAGTCGGGAGGACTACCTACGAGCAGTACTTC.

The V gene is TRBV18, the J gene TRBJ2-1; 8 bases are a match to TRBD2. The CDR3 has 15 amino acids. The V gene's germline CDR1 is KGHSH and CDR2 LQKENI. The junction had 5 bases not matched to a gene; V was cut back by 0 bases and J by 7 bases. The CDR3 DNA follows: TGTGCCAGCTCACCACCCCGGGAGGGCTGGAATGAGCAGTTCTTC. Its translation is CASSPPREGWNEQFF.

This clonotype was seen a few times. This rearrangement joins TRBV7-2 to TRBJ1-2; TRBD1 matches 7 bases. The CDR3 runs 14 residues. The junction had 8 bases not matched to a gene; V was cut back by 4 bases and J by 6 bases. Germline V gene lookup returns CDR1 SGHTA and CDR2 FQGNSA. Written as DNA, the CDR3 is TGTGCCAGCAGCTCCCCGACAGGGTTGAATGGCTACACCTTC. It is translated as CASSSPTGLNGYTF.

This clonotype was detected many times. This chain joins TRBV11-2 and TRBJ2-2, with D perhaps TRBD1 (6 bases). Germline V CDR1 and CDR2: SGHAT, FQNNGV. The V gene lost 5 bases and the J gene lost 2 bases, with 15 bases spanning the gap. This CDR3 comprises 16 residues. CDR3 nucleotide sequence: TGTGCCAGCAGCCAAGAACAGGGCCGAAACACCGGGGAGCTGTTTTTT. Its translation is CASSQEQGRNTGELFF.

The table lists this clonotype with many counts. As DNA, the CDR3 is TGTGCCAGCAGCTTAGGCCGGCTAGCGGGAGGAACAGATACGCAGTATTTT. This translates into CASSLGRLAGGTDTQYF. The chain carries TRBV7-8 and TRBJ2-3; 11 nucleotides align to TRBD2. Looked up from germline, CDR1 is SGHVS and CDR2 is FQNEAQ. V was pared by 1 base and J by 3 bases, with 6 bases of the junction left unmatched. The CDR3 has 17 residues.

There are a few counts of this clonotype. The rearrangement joins TRBV5-4 to TRBJ1-1; 9 positions match TRBD1. The germline gives CDR1 SGHNT, CDR2 YYREEE (reference sequence). Trimming took 9 bases from V and 6 from J; bases not matched to a gene: 9. The CDR3 totals 13 residues. CDR3 DNA sequence: TGTGCCACCAAGACTACAGGGGGCGCTGAAGCTTTCTTT. Protein product: CATKTTGGAEAFF.

This clonotype was picked up a small number of times. This chain links TRBV4-3 with TRBJ2-1; D is possibly TRBD1 (5 bases). CDR3 length: 15 residues. CDR1 is LGHNA, CDR2 YSLEER, per germline. Between the trimmed V and J ends, which lost 0 bases and 9 bases, there was a span of 15 bases. The CDR3 nucleotides are TGCGCCAGCAGCCAAGATTTGAGCAGGGTCGGTGAGCAGTTCTTC. It translates to CASSQDLSRVGEQFF.

Only a few counts were recorded for this clonotype. The chain combines TRBV19 with TRBJ2-7; 12 bases line up with TRBD2. The CDR3 contains 15 residues. With 6 bases clipped from V and 4 bases from J, the junction kept 7 bases outside the gene matches. Germline CDR1 is LNHDA and CDR2 is SQIVND (reference sequence). The CDR3 loop reads CASSPSTSGRYEQYF. Here the CDR3 DNA reads TGTGCCAGTAGCCCGTCGACTAGCGGGAGATACGAGCAGTACTTC.

This clonotype has a handful of counts. The chain uses TRBV20-1 and TRBJ1-3; no clear D. Trimming took off 0 bases at V and 0 bases at J, with 15 bases between the two ends. CDR1 is DFQATT, CDR2 SNEGSKA, per germline (reference sequence). The length of the CDR3 is 17 residues. CDR3 sequence (DNA): TGCAGTGCTAGAGATCCCGGCGCAGGCAGCTCTGGAAACACCATATATTTT. This sequence encodes CSARDPGAGSSGNTIYF.

Ten or more counts support this clonotype. The J gene is TRBJ1-2, the V gene TRBV30; D uncertain. Trimming shortened V by 2 bases and J by 8 bases, and 6 bases separated the two germline ends. CDR3 size: 10 residues. Germline CDR1 is GTSNPN and CDR2 is SVGIG (reference sequence). CDR3 DNA: TGTGCCTGGAGTCGCGAAGGCTACACCTTC. Translation gives CAWSREGYTF.

Details on this clonotype: The junction departs from germline at one end; a sequencing error may be responsible. The chain recombines TRBV6-2 or TRBV6-3 with TRBJ2-5; 7 nucleotides align to TRBD1. There are 12 residues in the CDR3. Germline assignment: CDR1 MNHEY and CDR2 SVGEGT. CDR3: CASSYSTGAHYF. CDR3 nucleotide sequence: TGTGCCAGCAGTTACTCCACAGGGGCCCACTACTTC.